The 21 T cell receptor beta chains presented below share a single source sample, sequenced in a study of T-cell memory formation after mild COVID-19. TCRdb processed the 5' RACE reads anew with MiXCR; each CDR3 protein has one entry. The repertoire consists of roughly 300,000 distinct CDR3 sequences, with roughly 15% occurring once and the leading ten covering roughly 24%. The specimen was PBMCs or a T cell subset sorted from them (not recorded which). Receptors were obtained from a man younger than 35 who had mild COVID-19 (a few samples of this study predate the infection). Cell type and time point are not known.

This clonotype was seen more than once but under ten times. The V call is TRBV6-5, the J call TRBJ2-7, with TRBD2 matching over 9 bases. Trimming at V came to 6 bases and at J to 5 bases, leaving 11 bases not matched to a gene. Germline CDR1 and CDR2: MNHEY and SVGAGI. The CDR3 totals 15 residues. This CDR3 is CASRHPGLATDEQYF. CDR3 coding DNA: TGTGCCAGCAGGCACCCGGGACTAGCTACGGACGAGCAGTACTTC.

The chain is built from TRBV5-6 and TRBJ1-1; D not resolved. V was cut by 2 bases and J by 0 bases, with 14 bases left in between. Germline values: CDR1 SGHDT, CDR2 YYEEEE. CDR3 length: 16 residues. In DNA, the CDR3 is TGTGCCAGCAGCTTATCCCAGGACGGCATGAACACTGAAGCTTTCTTT. This codes for CASSLSQDGMNTEAFF.

In its sample, this clonotype was seen a few times. The chain joins TRBV6-5 to TRBJ2-2; TRBD1 matches 9 bases. The V gene end was trimmed by 6 bases and the J gene end by 3 bases; junction bases not matched to a gene: 5. CDR3 length equals 15 residues. CDR1 and CDR2 from the germline V gene are MNHEY and SVGAGI. CDR3 coding DNA: TGTGCCAGCAGATGGACAGGGGTGGACACCGGGGAGCTGTTTTTT. Amino acids: CASRWTGVDTGELFF.

This clonotype was detected only a few times. The V call is TRBV4-3, the J call TRBJ2-2; D may match TRBD1 or TRBD2 (5 bases each). V shed 3 bases and J shed 6 bases, with 11 bases lying between them. Germline V CDR1 and CDR2: LGHNA, YSLEER. There are 14 residues in the CDR3. The CDR3 bases are TGCGCCAGCAGCCAGCCAGGGAGCGCCGGGGAGCTGTTTTTT. It is translated as CASSQPGSAGELFF.

Only one count was recorded for this clonotype. The chain uses TRBV7-2 and TRBJ1-6, with D uncertain. The CDR3 runs to 13 residues. Looked up from germline, CDR1 is SGHTA and CDR2 is FQGNSA. V lost 5 bases and J 8 bases, leaving 10 bases between the germline ends. CDR3 sequence (DNA): TGTGCCAGCAGCCCCTCGCAGGATTCACCCCTCCACTTT. It translates to CASSPSQDSPLHF.

The rearrangement links TRBV20-1 to TRBJ1-2, with 7 bases matching TRBD1. This CDR3 is built from 18 residues. V shed 0 bases and J 2 bases; nucleotides not matched to a gene: 15. From germline, CDR1 is DFQATT and CDR2 SNEGSKA (reference sequence). The CDR3 region has the DNA TGCAGTGCTAGAGACCCGGCTACGAACAGGGGCAAGAACTATGGCTACACCTTC. It codes for CSARDPATNRGKNYGYTF.

This clonotype was seen a handful of times. The chain is built from TRBV5-1 and TRBJ2-1; 12 positions match TRBD1. V trimming: 0 bases; J trimming: 8 bases; junction bases outside the gene matches: 12. This CDR3 region has 18 residues. The V gene's germline CDR1 is SGHRS and CDR2 YFSETQ. CDR3 region: CASSLDYPLGTGGHEQFF. The DNA of the CDR3 is TGCGCCAGCAGCTTGGATTATCCCCTCGGGACAGGGGGCCATGAGCAGTTCTTC. The full variable domain, its missing parts supplied by reference TRBV5-1 and TRBJ2-1, is KAGVTQTPRYLIKTRGQQVTLSCSPISGHRSVSWYQQTPGQGLQFLFEYFSETQRNKGNFPGRFSGRQFSNSRSEMNVSTLELGDSALYLCASSLDYPLGTGGHEQFFGPGTRLTVL.

In its sample, this clonotype was seen a few times. The gene calls are TRBV18 and TRBJ2-5; D may correspond to TRBD1 or TRBD2 (5 bases each). The CDR3 consists of 14 residues. Germline V gene data show CDR1 as KGHSH and CDR2 as LQKENI. V was trimmed by 2 bases and J by 7 bases, leaving 14 bases between them. In DNA, the CDR3 is TGTGCCAGCTCACCAGACAGCGGTGGGTGGACCCAGTACTTC. It encodes CASSPDSGGWTQYF.

This clonotype was counted only a few times. The chain joins TRBV6-5 to TRBJ2-3; tentatively, D is TRBD2 (5 bases). Trimming took off 0 bases at V and 5 bases at J, with 12 bases between the two ends. Germline-derived CDR1 and CDR2 are MNHEY and SVGAGI. The length of the CDR3 is 15 residues. CDR3 residues: CASSYSGSVGDTQYF. CDR3 sequence (DNA): TGTGCCAGCAGTTACTCGGGGAGCGTCGGAGATACGCAGTATTTT.

Only a few counts were recorded for this clonotype. This chain connects TRBV6-6 to TRBJ1-5, with D possibly matching TRBD1 (5 bases). Trimming stripped 2 bases from V and 4 bases from J, with 15 bases between. The germline V gene encodes CDR1 MNHNY and CDR2 SVGAGI (reference sequence). The CDR3 totals 16 residues. The CDR3 loop is CASSYRSGIRNQPQHF. The CDR3 coding sequence is TGTGCCAGCAGTTACAGGTCAGGGATACGGAATCAGCCCCAGCATTTT.

The sample holds a few counts of this clonotype. The V and J genes are TRBV6-6 and TRBJ2-5, with TRBD2 matching 13 bases. CDR1 is MNHNY and CDR2 is SVGAGI in the germline V gene (reference sequence). This CDR3 is built from 17 residues. After removal of 6 bases from V and 3 bases from J, the junction contained 10 bases not matched to a gene. CDR3 nucleotide sequence: TGTGCCAGCAGGTGGACTAGCGGGGGCCCTATAGAAGAGACCCAGTACTTC. It yields the protein CASRWTSGGPIEETQYF.

This clonotype has a count of ten or more. The genes are TRBV12-3 or TRBV12-4 and TRBJ1-5; no definite D call. The CDR3 is made up of 11 amino acids. V dropped 8 bases and J dropped 7 bases, with 9 bases sitting between them. The CDR3 loop is CASGSGQPQHF. The CDR3 DNA follows: TGTGCCAGCGGGAGCGGGCAGCCCCAGCATTTT.

The V call is TRBV6-6, the J call TRBJ2-5, with 9 bases aligning to TRBD1. The CDR3 extends over 15 amino acids. V shed 2 bases, J shed 5 bases, and the junction held 6 bases outside the gene matches. Germline CDR1 MNHNY, CDR2 SVGAGI (reference sequence). For the CDR3, the DNA is TGTGCCAGCAGTTACGAGGACAGGGGTAGGGAGACCCAGTACTTC. It yields the protein CASSYEDRGRETQYF.

This clonotype turned up a few times. The gene calls are TRBV5-1 and TRBJ2-7, with D perhaps TRBD1 (6 bases). The V end lost 0 bases, the J end lost 3 bases, and 10 bases lay between the germline ends. The CDR3 has 14 amino acids. Germline assignment: CDR1 SGHRS and CDR2 YFSETQ. This chain's CDR3 is CASSLGTDLYEQYV. CDR3 nucleotides: TGCGCCAGCAGCTTGGGGACAGACCTCTACGAGCAGTACGTC.

This clonotype was seen a few times. The J gene is TRBJ2-3, the V gene TRBV20-1; TRBD1 or TRBD2 may be the D gene (6 bases each). The length of the CDR3 is 15 residues. Germline lookup yields CDR1 DFQATT and CDR2 SNEGSKA (reference sequence). V lost 3 bases, J lost 4 bases, and 17 bases lay in between. DNA of the CDR3: TGCAGTGCTAGGTGGGCAGGTGGGGGGCCAGATACGCAGTATTTT. This sequence encodes CSARWAGGGPDTQYF.

This clonotype has a handful of counts. The chain has TRBV6-5 and TRBJ2-3; either TRBD1 or TRBD2 may supply D (5 bases each). Trimming stripped 6 bases from V and 5 bases from J, with 15 bases between. This CDR3 comprises 14 residues. The germline CDR1 and CDR2 sequences are MNHEY and SVGAGI. The CDR3 bases are TGTGCCAGCAGCCGCCCGGGGCAGTTAGATACGCAGTATTTT. It specifies CASSRPGQLDTQYF.

The rearrangement joins TRBV7-2 to TRBJ2-1; D may be TRBD2 (5 bases). The V and J ends lost 5 bases and 12 bases respectively, with 11 bases between them. The CDR3 is 11 amino acids. The germline V gene has CDR1 SGHTA and CDR2 FQGNSA. CDR3: CASSAGLRQFF. For the CDR3, the DNA is TGTGCCAGCAGCGCAGGACTGAGGCAGTTCTTC.

This clonotype was counted only a few times. The chain joins TRBV7-8 to TRBJ1-4; 8 nucleotides agree with TRBD1. With 5 bases clipped from V and 8 bases from J, the junction kept 4 bases outside the gene matches. Germline V gene data show CDR1 as SGHVS and CDR2 as FQNEAQ. The CDR3 sequence is 13 residues long. The DNA for the CDR3 is TGTGCCAGCAGCCGGACAGGGTACGAAAAACTGTTTTTT. It codes for CASSRTGYEKLFF.

This clonotype has just a few counts. This sequence joins TRBV9 and TRBJ2-3, with 9 bases matching TRBD2. The CDR3 spans 16 residues. Germline trimming cut 4 bases from V and 5 bases from J; bases unmatched to any gene: 11. Germline lookup yields CDR1 SGDLS and CDR2 YYNGEE. The CDR3 coding sequence is TGTGCCAGCAGCATTAGCGGGGGACCTGTTTTAGATACGCAGTATTTT. Translating it yields CASSISGGPVLDTQYF. Drawing the rest from reference TRBV9 and TRBJ2-3, the complete variable domain is DSGVTQTPKHLITATGQRVTLRCSPRSGDLSVYWYQQSLDQGLQFLIQYYNGEERAKGNILERFSAQQFPDLHSELNLSSLELGDSALYFCASSISGGPVLDTQYFGPGTRLTVL.

This chain uses TRBV29-1 with TRBJ2-2; D not certain. The CDR3 loop spans 13 amino acids. Germline CDR1 and CDR2: SQVTM and ANQGSEA. V was shortened by 8 bases and J by 2 bases, with 12 bases between the two germline ends. CDR3 region: CSLGDGNTGELFF. CDR3 DNA: TGCAGCCTCGGCGACGGCAACACCGGGGAGCTGTTTTTT.

A few counts support this clonotype. The gene calls are TRBV5-4 and TRBJ2-5; 10 bases line up with TRBD2. Germline loops: CDR1 SGHNT, CDR2 YYREEE (reference sequence). V was pared by 0 bases and J by 5 bases, with 4 bases of the junction left unmatched. The CDR3 consists of 15 residues. The CDR3 region is CASSLATAGGETQYF. The CDR3 DNA is TGTGCCAGCAGCTTGGCCACAGCGGGGGGGGAGACCCAGTACTTC.